This T cell receptor (beta chain) was identified during a study of T-cell memory formation after mild COVID-19. Study-level background: The study found TCR clusters largely donor specific.

TCRdb recomputed calls from the 5' RACE reads with MiXCR, one row per CDR3 protein. The table records 180,000 or so distinct CDR3 sequences, approximately 10% of them present only once. V lost 2 bases and J lost 2, with 9 bases in between. CDR3 length equals 14 residues. Germline lookup yields CDR1 SGHRS and CDR2 YFSETQ. This clonotype was counted only a few times. The sequence was collected from a man aged 18 to 29 who had mild COVID-19 (a few samples of this study predate the infection). Cell type and time point are not known. The sequencing input was PBMCs or a T cell subset sorted from them (not recorded which). The genes are TRBV5-1 and TRBJ2-3; the D is unclear. This CDR3 reads CASSLTTTTDTQYF. The CDR3 nucleotides are TGCGCCAGCAGCTTAACTACAACCACAGATACGCAGTATTTT.